This T cell receptor beta chain was identified in a study of radiotherapy plus CTLA-4 blockade in lung cancer. This clone was seen a handful of times. Ipilimumab CTLA-4 blockade and focal radiation were given to patients with chemo-refractory metastatic non-small-cell lung cancer. Germline V gives CDR1 SGHAT, CDR2 FQDESV (reference sequence). Losses at the gene ends were 6 bases for V and 2 bases for J; bases not matched to a gene: 9. This CDR3 is 15 amino acids long. TCRdb's copy holds only in-frame clones and misses some; the assay was immunoSEQ multiplex PCR. The top ten clones hold roughly a quarter of a sample with 15,000 to 20,000 clones, approximately 85% of them seen once.

This receptor was identified in a human donor with non-small cell lung cancer whose response to radiotherapy plus ipilimumab could not be evaluated. The chain has TRBV11-1 and TRBJ2-7; 8 bases agree with TRBD2. This specimen consisted of peripheral blood, obtained from a patient treated with radiotherapy plus ipilimumab. Here the CDR3 reads CASSRGRSKAYEQYF. For the CDR3, the DNA is TGTGCCAGCAGTCGCGGGAGGTCGAAAGCCTACGAGCAGTACTTC. Full variable domain (remainder filled in from reference TRBV11-1 and TRBJ2-7): EAEVAQSPRYKITEKSQAVAFWCDPISGHATLYWYRQILGQGPELLVQFQDESVVDDSQLPKDRFSAERLKGVDSTLKIQPAELGDSAMYLCASSRGRSKAYEQYFGPGTRLTVT.